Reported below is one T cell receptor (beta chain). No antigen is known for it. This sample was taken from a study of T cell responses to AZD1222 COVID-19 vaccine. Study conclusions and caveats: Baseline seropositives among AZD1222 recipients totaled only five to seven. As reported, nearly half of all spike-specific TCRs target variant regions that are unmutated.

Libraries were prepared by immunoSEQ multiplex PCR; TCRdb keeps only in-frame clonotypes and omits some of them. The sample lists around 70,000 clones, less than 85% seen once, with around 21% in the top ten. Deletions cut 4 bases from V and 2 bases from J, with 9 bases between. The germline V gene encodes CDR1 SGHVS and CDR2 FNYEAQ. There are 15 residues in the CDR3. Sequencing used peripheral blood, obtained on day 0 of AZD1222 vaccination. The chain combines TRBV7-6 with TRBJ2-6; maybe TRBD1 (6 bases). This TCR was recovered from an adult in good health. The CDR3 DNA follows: TGTGCCAGCAGCTCCTACAGGGCTGGGGCCAACGTCCTGACTTTC. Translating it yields CASSSYRAGANVLTF.